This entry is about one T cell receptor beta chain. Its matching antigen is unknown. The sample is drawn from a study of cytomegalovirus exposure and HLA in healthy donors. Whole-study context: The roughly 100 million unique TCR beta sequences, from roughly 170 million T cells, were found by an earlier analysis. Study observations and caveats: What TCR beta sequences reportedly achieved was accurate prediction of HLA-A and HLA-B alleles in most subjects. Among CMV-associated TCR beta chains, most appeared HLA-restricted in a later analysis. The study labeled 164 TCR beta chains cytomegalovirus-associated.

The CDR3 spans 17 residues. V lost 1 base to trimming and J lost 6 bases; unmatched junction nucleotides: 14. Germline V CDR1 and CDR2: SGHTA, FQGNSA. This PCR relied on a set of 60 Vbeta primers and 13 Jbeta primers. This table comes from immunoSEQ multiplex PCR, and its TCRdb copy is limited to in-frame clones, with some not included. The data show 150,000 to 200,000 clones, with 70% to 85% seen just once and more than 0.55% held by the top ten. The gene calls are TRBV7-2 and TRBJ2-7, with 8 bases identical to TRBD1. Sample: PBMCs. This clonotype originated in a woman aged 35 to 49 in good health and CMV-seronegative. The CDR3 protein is CASSLGGTGTGGSEQYF. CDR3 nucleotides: TGTGCCAGCAGCTTAGGTGGAACGGGGACAGGAGGGTCCGAGCAGTACTTC.